This entry lists 10 T cell receptor beta chains sequenced from one sample in a study of shared clonotypes between healthy human individuals. Terminally differentiated effector memory CD45RA+ cells were excluded from the naive CD8 cells, which were CD45RO-negative and positively selected for CCR7. The method was immunoSEQ multiplex PCR; TCRdb's version includes in-frame clones alone and lacks a portion of them. The table has roughly 2,000,000 clones, less than 95% seen once; the top ten hold under 1.5%. Material: naive CD8+ T cells sorted from blood. These receptors were obtained from a man younger than 35 in good health.

The V call is TRBV7-6, the J call TRBJ2-3, with no clear D. In germline, CDR1 is SGHVS, CDR2 FNYEAQ. The CDR3 consists of 15 residues. V lost 2 bases to trimming and J lost 2 bases, with 11 bases between them. This CDR3 is CASSLMAYLTDTQYF. CDR3 sequence (DNA): TGTGCCAGCAGCTTAATGGCTTATCTCACAGATACGCAGTATTTT.

The table lists this clone with a count of one. The chain recombines TRBV29-1 with TRBJ2-1; D unresolved. V gave up 4 bases and J gave up 6 bases, with 10 bases separating them. Germline CDR1 SQVTM, CDR2 ANQGSEA. CDR3 length: 12 amino acids. CDR3 in DNA: TGCAGCGTTGGCCGGCAGACCAATGAGCAGTTCTTC. As protein: CSVGRQTNEQFF.

To note about this clone: This same CDR3 is encoded by further DNA sequences in the sample. This rearrangement joins TRBV11-2 to TRBJ2-5; no reliable D call. Trimming removed 2 bases from V and 3 bases from J, with 4 bases in between. The germline V gene has CDR1 SGHAT and CDR2 FQNNGV. This CDR3 has 12 residues. CDR3 protein: CASSLPEETQYF. The CDR3 coding sequence is TGTGCCAGCAGCTTACCTGAAGAGACCCAGTACTTC.

The chain is built from TRBV4-3 and TRBJ2-7; D is perhaps TRBD2 (5 bases). There are 16 residues in the CDR3. V shed 0 bases and J shed 3 bases, with 15 bases lying between them. Germline lookup yields CDR1 LGHNA and CDR2 YSLEER. The DNA for the CDR3 is TGCGCCAGCAGCCAAGAGGGGTTAGCGCCGTTCTACGAGCAGTACTTC. The encoded protein is CASSQEGLAPFYEQYF.

The CDR3 DNA reads TGTGCCTGGAGTTGGGACAGGGCGGTTGCCGGGGAGCTGTTTTTT. Protein: CAWSWDRAVAGELFF. The chain joins TRBV30 to TRBJ2-2, with TRBD1 identical over 9 bases. CDR3 size: 15 residues. The ends lost 2 bases at V and 6 bases at J; junction bases unmatched: 7. The germline CDR1 and CDR2 sequences are GTSNPN and SVGIG (reference sequence).

The chain's CDR3 is CASSLPTGANSPLHF. The CDR3 DNA follows: TGTGCCAGCAGTCTACCGACAGGGGCTAATTCACCCCTCCACTTT. The rearrangement joins TRBV27 to TRBJ1-6, with TRBD1 matching 8 bases. Germline loops: CDR1 MNHEY, CDR2 SMNVEV (reference sequence). The CDR3 is made up of 15 amino acids. V lost 5 bases, J lost 6 bases, and 6 bases stayed unmatched.

The chain employs TRBV5-4 and TRBJ2-1; D is perhaps TRBD2 (5 bases). V was clipped by 5 bases and J by 3 bases, with 12 bases between them. This CDR3 has 14 residues. Germline-derived CDR1 and CDR2 are SGHNT and YYREEE (reference sequence). CDR3 residues: CASRLDTNYNEQFF. CDR3 coding DNA: TGTGCCAGCAGACTAGACACCAACTACAATGAGCAGTTCTTC.

V usage is TRBV28 and J usage is TRBJ2-2; no clear D gene. CDR1 and CDR2 (germline): MDHEN, SYDVKM. V was trimmed by 4 bases and J by 5 bases, leaving 17 bases between them. This CDR3 spans 16 amino acids. CDR3 in DNA: TGTGCCAGCAGTTATGCTAGGCAGGAACCTACCGGGGAGCTGTTTTTT. Protein: CASSYARQEPTGELFF.

This rearrangement joins TRBV13 to TRBJ2-7; TRBD2 agrees at 7 bases. J gave up 1 base and V 5 bases, and 8 bases lay outside the gene matches. Germline V CDR1 and CDR2: PRHDT, FYEKMQ (reference sequence). This CDR3 comprises 15 residues. The chain's CDR3 is CASSPGGPWSYEQYF. The CDR3 nucleotides read TGTGCCAGCAGCCCGGGGGGACCGTGGTCCTACGAGCAGTACTTC.

The V and J genes are TRBV28 and TRBJ1-5; D remains unclear. This CDR3 contains 15 residues. V was cut by 7 bases and J by 1 base, with 14 bases left in between. Germline lookup yields CDR1 MDHEN and CDR2 SYDVKM. CDR3 sequence: CASTPVLLSNQPQHF. The CDR3 DNA sequence: TGTGCCAGCACCCCGGTCCTCTTGAGCAATCAGCCCCAGCATTTT.